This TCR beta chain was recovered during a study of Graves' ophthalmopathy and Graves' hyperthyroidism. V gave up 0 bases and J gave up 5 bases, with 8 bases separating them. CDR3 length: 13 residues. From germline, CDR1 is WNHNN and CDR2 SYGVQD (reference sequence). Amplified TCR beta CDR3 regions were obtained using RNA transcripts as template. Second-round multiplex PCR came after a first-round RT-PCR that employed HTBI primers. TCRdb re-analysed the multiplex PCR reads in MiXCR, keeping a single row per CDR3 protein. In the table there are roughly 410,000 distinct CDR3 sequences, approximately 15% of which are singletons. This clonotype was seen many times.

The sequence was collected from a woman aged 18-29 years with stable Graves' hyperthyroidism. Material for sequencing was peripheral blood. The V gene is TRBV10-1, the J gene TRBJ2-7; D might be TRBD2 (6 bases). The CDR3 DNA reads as TGCGCCAGCAGTGAGTCGGGGGGAAACGAGCAGTACTTC. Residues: CASSESGGNEQYF.